This is a list of T cell receptor beta chains from one sample in a study of Tregs in tolerant kidney transplant recipients. The repertoire was sequenced with immunoSEQ multiplex PCR; TCRdb's copy has only in-frame clones and lacks some. Of under 20,000 clones listed, roughly 82% are singletons. What was sequenced was Tregs from blood. Receptor source: a human donor in good health. CDR3s include the opening cysteine and the closing phenylalanine or tryptophan. The D gene is left open where the match is weak. Clone size is stated in some rows and not others, as once, few, many or a class when expanded.

D gene,J gene,clone size,V gene,CDR3 protein,CDR3 DNA
TRBD2,TRBJ2-3,.,TRBV30,CAWRLAGASTDTQYF,TGTGCCTGGAGACTAGCGGGGGCTAGCACAGATACGCAGTATTTT
.,TRBJ2-3,.,TRBV5-1,CASSPEADTQYF,TGCGCCAGCAGCCCTGAGGCGGATACGCAGTATTTT
TRBD2,TRBJ2-5,once,TRBV11-2,CASSLGLAGPRRETQYF,TGTGCCAGCAGCTTGGGACTAGCGGGACCACGGAGGGAGACCCAGTACTTC
TRBD1,TRBJ2-1,.,TRBV5-1,CASSLTPGQSYNEQFF,TGCGCCAGCAGTTTGACCCCGGGACAGTCCTACAATGAGCAGTTCTTC
.,TRBJ2-2,.,TRBV7-8,CASSPRTVSGSGELFF,TGTGCCAGCAGCCCTCGGACGGTCTCCGGATCCGGGGAGCTGTTTTTT
TRBD2,TRBJ2-3,.,TRBV5-1,CASSLGLAADTQYF,TGCGCCAGCAGCCTAGGACTAGCGGCAGATACGCAGTATTTT
.,TRBJ2-1,.,TRBV2,CASHIPGEYNEQFF,TGTGCCAGCCACATCCCGGGAGAGTACAATGAGCAGTTCTTC
.,TRBJ1-4,.,TRBV2,CASSGQLNEKLFF,TGTGCCAGCAGTGGGCAGCTCAATGAAAAACTGTTTTTT
.,TRBJ1-5,once,TRBV2,CASSAGGAGNQPQHF,TGTGCCAGCAGTGCCGGGGGCGCAGGCAATCAGCCCCAGCATTTT
TRBD1,TRBJ1-4,.,TRBV14,CASSQVVVGGYEKLFF,TGTGCCAGCAGCCAAGTGGTCGTAGGGGGCTATGAAAAACTGTTTTTT
.,TRBJ1-2,few,TRBV6-5,CASSHGTLGPYGYTF,TGTGCCAGCAGTCACGGGACACTTGGCCCCTATGGCTACACCTTC
.,TRBJ1-2,medium-sized,TRBV5-5,CASRGRYGYTF,TGTGCCAGCAGGGGAAGGTATGGCTACACCTTC
.,TRBJ2-7,.,TRBV6-5,CASSYSAGVREQYF,TGTGCCAGCAGTTACTCAGCAGGGGTGAGGGAGCAGTACTTC
TRBD2,TRBJ2-1,.,TRBV18,CASSPGTSGISGQFF,TGTGCCAGCTCACCAGGGACTAGCGGGATCAGTGGGCAGTTCTTC
.,TRBJ2-7,.,TRBV7-2,CASSLSGNPYYEQYF,TGTGCCAGCAGCTTAAGTGGGAACCCCTACTACGAGCAGTACTTC
TRBD1,TRBJ2-1,.,TRBV11-2,CASSSGQAGHNEQFF,TGTGCCAGCAGCTCGGGACAGGCGGGACACAATGAGCAGTTCTTC
TRBD2,TRBJ2-7,.,TRBV6-1,CASRRGSGAYEQYF,TGTGCCAGCAGGCGGGGCAGCGGGGCCTACGAGCAGTACTTC
.,TRBJ2-3,.,TRBV13,CASSTPLSTDTQYF,TGTGCCAGCAGCACACCTCTTAGCACAGATACGCAGTATTTT
.,TRBJ1-2,once,TRBV7-9,CASSPDEPLGYGYTF,TGTGCCAGCAGCCCGGACGAACCATTGGGCTATGGCTACACCTTC
.,TRBJ2-7,.,TRBV6-1,CASGVQPSYEQYF,TGTGCCAGCGGGGTCCAGCCCTCCTACGAGCAGTACTTC
TRBD1,TRBJ2-3,.,TRBV19,CASSPQGAYTDTQYF,TGTGCCAGTAGTCCTCAGGGGGCCTACACAGATACGCAGTATTTT
.,TRBJ2-7,.,TRBV10-3,CAIHADTDYEQYF,TGTGCCATCCACGCCGATACGGACTACGAGCAGTACTTC
.,TRBJ1-3,.,TRBV30,CAWDISGNTIYF,TGTGCTTGGGACATCTCTGGAAACACCATATATTTT
.,TRBJ1-2,once,TRBV18,CASSPDRNYGYTF,TGTGCCAGCTCTCCAGACAGAAACTATGGCTACACCTTC
.,TRBJ2-5,.,TRBV15,CATNQPGGVETQYF,TGTGCCACCAACCAACCGGGGGGCGTGGAGACCCAGTACTTC
TRBD1,TRBJ1-1,.,TRBV7-9,CASSLTQGLNTEAFF,TGTGCCAGCAGCCTTACACAGGGGCTGAACACTGAAGCTTTCTTT
.,TRBJ1-1,.,TRBV7-2,CASSPNRANTEAFF,TGTGCCAGCAGCCCAAATCGGGCGAACACTGAAGCTTTCTTT
TRBD2,TRBJ2-1,.,TRBV4-2,CASSSGLGGSYNEQFF,TGTGCCAGCAGCTCCGGACTAGGCGGGTCCTACAATGAGCAGTTCTTC
.,TRBJ2-2,.,TRBV28,CASTSVGGHTGELFF,TGTGCCAGCACCTCAGTAGGGGGGCACACCGGGGAGCTGTTTTTT
TRBD2,TRBJ2-3,.,TRBV5-1,CASSLIAGSTDTQYF,TGCGCCAGCAGCCTCATAGCGGGTAGCACAGATACGCAGTATTTT
TRBD2,TRBJ2-5,.,TRBV15,CATSSWGGETQYF,TGTGCCACCAGCAGTTGGGGGGGGGAGACCCAGTACTTC
TRBD1,TRBJ1-2,.,TRBV19,CASTWTGSSGGYTF,TGTGCCAGTACCTGGACAGGGAGTTCCGGAGGCTACACCTTC
.,TRBJ1-1,.,TRBV7-9,CASSYTTVVAEAFF,TGTGCCAGCAGCTACACCACGGTTGTCGCTGAAGCTTTCTTT
TRBD1,TRBJ1-2,.,TRBV9,CASRGQGTGGGYTF,TGTGCCAGCAGAGGACAAGGAACAGGGGGTGGCTACACCTTC
.,TRBJ2-2,once,TRBV5-1,CASSASRPGELFF,TGCGCCAGCAGCGCTTCCCGGCCCGGGGAGCTGTTTTTT